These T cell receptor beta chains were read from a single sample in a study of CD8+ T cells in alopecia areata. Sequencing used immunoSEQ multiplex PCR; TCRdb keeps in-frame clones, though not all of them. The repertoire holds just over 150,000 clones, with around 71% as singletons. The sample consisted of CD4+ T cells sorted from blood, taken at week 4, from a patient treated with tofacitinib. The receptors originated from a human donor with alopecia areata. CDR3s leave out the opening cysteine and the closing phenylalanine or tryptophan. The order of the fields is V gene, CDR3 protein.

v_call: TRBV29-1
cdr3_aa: SVEDWDNQYQETQY

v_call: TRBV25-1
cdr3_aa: ASSNPTSRETQY

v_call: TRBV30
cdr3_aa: AWSPGGPSYT

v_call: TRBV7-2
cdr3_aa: ASSTYSNQPQH

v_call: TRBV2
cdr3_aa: ASSAGETQPQH

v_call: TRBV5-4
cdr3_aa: ASSLAAGGAGGDTQY

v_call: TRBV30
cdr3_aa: AWRKDREKLF

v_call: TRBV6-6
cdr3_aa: ASSLASYIDTQY

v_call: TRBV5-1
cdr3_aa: ASRGQGADYGYT

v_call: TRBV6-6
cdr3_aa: ASSGVGTLGEQY

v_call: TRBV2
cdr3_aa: ASTYYGTPAGNSPLH

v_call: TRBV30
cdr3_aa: AWSGTGDQPQH

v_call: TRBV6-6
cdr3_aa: ASSQDRGIGGYT

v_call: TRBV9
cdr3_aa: ASSVVASHEQF

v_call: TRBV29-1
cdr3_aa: SVEGTSGNEQF

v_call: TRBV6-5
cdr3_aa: ASSYEPINTEAF

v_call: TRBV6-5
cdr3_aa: ASSFPGSETQY

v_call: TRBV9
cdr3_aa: ASSVDPSGGAKNIQY

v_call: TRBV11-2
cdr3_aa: ASSLEAGAPYEQY

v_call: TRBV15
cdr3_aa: ATSRDSVMGELF

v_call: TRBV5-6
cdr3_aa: ASSLKAYEQF

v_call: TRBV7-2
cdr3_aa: ASSSTYRDGHYGYT

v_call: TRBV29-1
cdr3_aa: SVRGNTEAF

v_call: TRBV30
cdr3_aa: AWETGRAGNEQF

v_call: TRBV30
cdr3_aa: AWNTGGSDTEAF

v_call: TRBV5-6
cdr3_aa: ASSEDGGGYEQY

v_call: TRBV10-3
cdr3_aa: AISAVRTSGEWNEQF

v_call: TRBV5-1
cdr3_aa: ASSPEGLGAYEQY

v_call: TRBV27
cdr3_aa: ASSFSLAGANHHYTGELF

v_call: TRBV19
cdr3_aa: ASSMPDRSEQF

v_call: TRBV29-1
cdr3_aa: SVAGGQETQY

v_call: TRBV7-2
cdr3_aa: ASSSLGASTNEKLF

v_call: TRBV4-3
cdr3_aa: ASSQDLASGGISYNEQF

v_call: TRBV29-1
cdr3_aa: SVGAANTEAF

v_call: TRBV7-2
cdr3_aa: ASSLATTTNEKLF

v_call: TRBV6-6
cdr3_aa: ASSYSRRDEQY

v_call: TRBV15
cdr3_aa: ATSRDLANIEQF

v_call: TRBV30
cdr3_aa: AWGNTFGTH

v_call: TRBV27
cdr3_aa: ASGTFPSGANVLT

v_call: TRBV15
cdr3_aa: ATSRGGQGNSPLH

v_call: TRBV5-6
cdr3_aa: ASSLDGNSNQPQH

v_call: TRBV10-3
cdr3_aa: AISGWDTGELF

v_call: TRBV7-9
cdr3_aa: ASSDRDYGYT

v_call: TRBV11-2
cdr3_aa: ASSPPGLAGSGTQY

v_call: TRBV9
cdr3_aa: ASSRRGTDQETQY

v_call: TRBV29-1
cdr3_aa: SVEGGQGLDEQY

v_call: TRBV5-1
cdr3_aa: ASSRTNQGANYGYT